This T cell receptor (beta chain) was captured in a study of blood T cell repertoires in COVID-19. The overall study: The study drew acute and convalescent COVID-19 samples from the United States, Italy and Spain.

Germline CDR1 SGDLS, CDR2 YYNGEE. The V and J ends lost 0 bases and 3 bases respectively, with 12 bases between them. This CDR3 has 16 amino acids. Produced via immunoSEQ multiplex PCR; TCRdb's table is partial and in-frame only. The sample consists of around 110,000 clones, about nine tenths of them appearing once. This sequence was found in a human donor with active COVID-19. The donor label of this sample is uncertain. The sample taken for sequencing was peripheral blood. The J gene is TRBJ2-2, the V gene TRBV9; D might be TRBD1 (7 bases). The CDR3 region is CASSVGTGEDTGELFF. The CDR3 coding sequence is TGTGCCAGCAGCGTAGGAACAGGGGAGGACACCGGGGAGCTGTTTTTT. Complete variable domain (other parts from reference TRBV9 and TRBJ2-2): DSGVTQTPKHLITATGQRVTLRCSPRSGDLSVYWYQQSLDQGLQFLIQYYNGEERAKGNILERFSAQQFPDLHSELNLSSLELGDSALYFCASSVGTGEDTGELFFGEGSRLTVL.